The 15 T cell receptor beta chains reported below all come from one sample, sequenced in a study of T cells expressing NK-cell markers. Reprocessing the 5' RACE reads, TCRdb reports a single entry for every CDR3 protein and omits DNA. This sample's table has fewer than 40,000 distinct CDR3 sequences. The source material was blood T cells: a sorted CD56 or NKG2C T cell subset, CD4+ or CD8+ T cells, or bulk PBMC T cells (not recorded which). The receptors were sampled from a woman aged 18-70 years in good health.

V and J are TRBV10-3 and TRBJ2-3; TCRdb gives TRBD2 as the D gene, but with no DNA this cannot be confirmed. The CDR3 runs 20 residues. Germline V CDR1 and CDR2: ENHRY, SYGVKD. The chain's CDR3 is CAISESGIAGGPREADTQYF.

The chain has TRBV29-1 and TRBJ2-7; the D call from TCRdb, TRBD2, cannot be confirmed without DNA. The germline CDR1 and CDR2 sequences are SQVTM and ANQGSEA. CDR3 length: 14 amino acids. The chain's CDR3 is CSVEIPPAPYEQYF.

The V call is TRBV20-1, the J call TRBJ2-7; TCRdb's assignment of TRBD2 cannot be checked, as there is no DNA. Germline CDR1 DFQATT, CDR2 SNEGSKA (reference sequence). CDR3 length: 16 amino acids. CDR3: CSAREEPSGPSYEQYF.

The rearrangement uses TRBV29-1 and TRBJ2-5. The CDR3 totals 12 residues. Germline lookup yields CDR1 SQVTM and CDR2 ANQGSEA. This chain's CDR3 is CSVGVGEETQYF. Complete variable domain (other parts from reference TRBV29-1 and TRBJ2-5): SAVISQKPSRDICQRGTSLTIQCQVDSQVTMMFWYRQQPGQSLTLIATANQGSEATYESGFVIDKFPISRPNLTFSTLTVSNMSPEDSSIYLCSVGVGEETQYFGPGTRLLVL.

The chain carries TRBV28 and TRBJ2-1. The CDR3 consists of 13 residues. Looked up from germline, CDR1 is MDHEN and CDR2 is SYDVKM. The CDR3 loop reads CASSLFSYNEQFF. Complete variable domain (other parts from reference TRBV28 and TRBJ2-1): DVKVTQSSRYLVKRTGEKVFLECVQDMDHENMFWYRQDPGLGLRLIYFSYDVKMKEKGDIPEGYSVSREKKERFSLILESASTNQTSMYLCASSLFSYNEQFFGPGTRLTVL.

V is TRBV12-5 and J is TRBJ2-1; TCRdb gives TRBD2 as the D gene, but with no DNA this cannot be confirmed. The CDR3 length is 14 residues. CDR1 is LGHNT and CDR2 is FRNRAP in the germline V gene. The CDR3 sequence is CASGQSGWGNEQFF.

The chain employs TRBV29-1 and TRBJ2-7; as DNA is missing, the TRBD1 call by TCRdb cannot be tested. The CDR3 covers 13 residues. Germline V gene sequence: CDR1 SQVTM, CDR2 ANQGSEA. The CDR3 loop is CSVRGQGIDEQYF.

This sequence joins TRBV11-1 and TRBJ2-3. CDR1 SGHAT and CDR2 FQDESV come from the germline V gene (reference sequence). The CDR3 is 13 residues long. The CDR3 loop is CASSDRRTDTQYF.

J is TRBJ2-7 and V is TRBV4-1; as DNA is missing, the TRBD1 call by TCRdb cannot be tested. CDR3 length: 14 amino acids. Germline V lookup: CDR1 MGHRA, CDR2 YSYEKL. The CDR3 sequence: CASSPRREGYEQYF.

V gene TRBV4-1 combines with J gene TRBJ2-3; TCRdb indicates TRBD2, and absent DNA this call remains unverified. This CDR3 has 18 amino acids. CDR1 is MGHRA and CDR2 is YSYEKL in the germline V gene. CDR3 amino acids: CASRGLAGGPSRADTQYF.

The chain combines TRBV29-1 with TRBJ1-1; the D call from TCRdb, TRBD1, cannot be confirmed without DNA. CDR3 length: 16 amino acids. Germline CDR1 and CDR2: SQVTM and ANQGSEA. The CDR3: CSVDLLGRGKYTEAFF.

The V and J genes are TRBV3-1 and TRBJ2-3. Germline V lookup: CDR1 LGHDT, CDR2 YNNKEL (reference sequence). The CDR3 runs 18 residues. The CDR3 spells CASSQERLARYSTDTQYF.

The V and J genes are TRBV19 and TRBJ1-5; TCRdb lists TRBD1, though no DNA is available to test this call. The CDR3 totals 14 residues. CDR1 LNHDA and CDR2 SQIVND come from the germline V gene (reference sequence). The CDR3: CASSSGHYNQPQHF.

This chain connects TRBV12-3 or TRBV12-4 to TRBJ2-1; TCRdb proposes TRBD2, but this gene call is untestable without DNA. The CDR3 runs 16 residues. CDR3 region: CASSGTSEMSYNEQFF.

The rearrangement joins TRBV27 to TRBJ1-1. Per germline, CDR1 MNHEY and CDR2 SMNVEV (reference sequence). The CDR3 is 13 residues long. The CDR3 spells CASSLSGIHEAFF.